This T cell receptor beta chain came from a study of control samples from healthy donors and cancer patients. Assay used: immunoSEQ multiplex PCR; TCRdb lists only in-frame clones, some missing. The table shows around 94,000 clones, with under 95% occurring only once. The CDR3 spans 15 residues. Trimming pared 5 bases from V and 3 bases from J, leaving 17 bases between. In germline, CDR1 is MNHEY, CDR2 SVGAGI. The sample taken for sequencing was blood. This sequence originates from a woman between 18 and 30 years old in good health. The genes are TRBV6-5 and TRBJ2-7, with D possibly matching TRBD2 (5 bases). This chain's CDR3 is CASSRTLLGNYEQYF. CDR3 bases: TGTGCCAGCAGTAGGACCTTACTAGGTAACTACGAGCAGTACTTC.